The TCR beta chain under discussion was sequenced for a study of T cell responses to AZD1222 COVID-19 vaccine. CDR3 length: 18 residues. The germline gives CDR1 KGHSH, CDR2 LQKENI. Trimming left V 2 bases short and J 0 bases short, with 14 bases between. Some clones are missing from TCRdb's copy, which holds only in-frame ones; the method was immunoSEQ multiplex PCR. The sample holds roughly 120,000 clones, approximately 89% seen once. This sample comprised peripheral blood, obtained 28 days after the second AZD1222 dose. This sequence was found in an adult who received the AZD1222 COVID-19 vaccine. V gene TRBV18 combines with J gene TRBJ2-6; D call uncertain. The DNA for the CDR3 is TGTGCCAGCTCACCAACTGTCAAAGGTTCCTCTGGGGCCAACGTCCTGACTTTC. Translating gives CASSPTVKGSSGANVLTF.